Listed here are 24 T cell receptor gamma chains from one sample, sequenced in a study of Vδ1+ human thymocytes. General observations from the study: Thymic TRG and TRD repertoires appeared highly polyclonal, with Gaussian CDR3 length distributions.

Extracted RNA was reverse transcribed into cDNA. CDR3 amplicons came from multiplex PCR with pooled V-gene forward and constant-region reverse primers. TCRdb re-called clones from the multiplex PCR reads via CATT. The data contain 6,500 to 10,000 gamma-chain clones, roughly three fifths of them singletons. Their antigen targets remain unknown. Specimen: Vdelta1+ gamma-delta thymocytes from the thymus. The subset was: FACS-sorted CD3+ TCRalphabeta- TCRVdelta1+ TCRVdelta2- thymocytes. These receptors originate from a girl in the first two years of life who had congenital heart surgery.

About this clone: A read error may be the cause here, since a much bigger clone is one base away. The chain combines TRGV5 with TRGJ1 or TRGJ2. With 3 bases clipped from V and 9 bases from J, the junction kept 5 bases outside the gene matches. Germline V gene sequence: CDR1 VINAFY, CDR2 YDVSNSKD. The length of the CDR3 is 11 residues. DNA of the CDR3: TGTGCCACCTGGGACGGTTCTAAGAAACTCTTT. Translation: CATWDGSKKLF.

J is TRGJ1 or TRGJ2 and V is TRGV4. The J gene was missing in TCRdb and was found by matching the end of the DNA to germline. Germline trimming cut 3 bases from V and 10 bases from J; bases unmatched to any gene: 12. The CDR3 runs to 13 residues. Germline values: CDR1 EGSTGY, CDR2 YDSYTSSV. In DNA form, the CDR3 reads TGTGCCACCTGGGATCCGGAAGAGGGGAAGAAACTCTTT. It translates to CATWDPEEGKKLF.

This chain joins TRGV4 and TRGJ1 or TRGJ2. The J gene is absent in TCRdb and was assigned here via DNA matching to germline. CDR1 is EGSTGY and CDR2 is YDSYTSSV in the germline V gene. J gave up 3 bases and V 0 bases, and 11 bases lay outside the gene matches. The CDR3 loop spans 16 amino acids. The CDR3 nucleotides are TGTGCCACCTGGGATGGGCTGGAATTGAGTTATTATAAGAAACTCTTT. Translation gives CATWDGLELSYYKKLF.

This clone is a singleton in its sample. This chain links TRGV2 with TRGJ1 or TRGJ2. Assignment of the J gene here rests on matching the DNA to germline, because TCRdb gives none. CDR1 EGSNGY and CDR2 YDSYNSKV come from the germline V gene. The CDR3 sequence is 16 residues long. Trimming took 1 base from V and 4 from J; bases not matched to a gene: 13. CDR3 amino acids: CATWDGGRGVYYKKLF. DNA for the CDR3: TGTGCCACCTGGGACGGAGGAAGGGGGGTCTATTATAAGAAACTCTTT.

The chain employs TRGV9 and TRGJP. The J gene comes from matching the DNA to germline here; TCRdb lacks it. The CDR3 runs to 18 residues. Per the germline V gene, CDR1 is GITISATS and CDR2 is ISYDGTV (reference sequence). V shed 1 base and J 7 bases; nucleotides not matched to a gene: 10. The CDR3 sequence: CALWEVTTSELGKKIKVF. DNA of the CDR3: TGTGCCTTGTGGGAGGTCACCACATCTGAGTTGGGCAAAAAAATCAAGGTATTT.

The V and J genes are TRGV5 and TRGJP2. No J segment appears in TCRdb, so it was assigned here by matching the sequence to germline. The V gene's germline CDR1 is VINAFY and CDR2 YDVSNSKD. V lost 0 bases and J lost 11; bases outside the gene matches: 15. The CDR3 runs 16 residues. CDR3 in DNA: TGTGCCACCTGGGACAGGCCAATGCGGCGTTTATGGATCAAGACGTTT. Protein product: CATWDRPMRRLWIKTF.

The chain combines TRGV9 with TRGJ1 or TRGJ2. TCRdb gives no J gene; it was assigned here by matching the DNA to germline. The V and J ends lost 0 bases and 6 bases, in that order; junction bases with no gene match: 5. The germline gives CDR1 GITISATS, CDR2 ISYDGTV (reference sequence). The CDR3 runs 13 residues. The CDR3 loop is CALWEVGVYKKLF. In DNA, the CDR3 is TGTGCCTTGTGGGAGGTGGGGGTTTATAAGAAACTCTTT.

On this clone: The same CDR3 arises from other DNA sequences in this sample as well. The J gene is TRGJP2, the V gene TRGV8. Assignment of the J gene here rests on matching the DNA to germline, because TCRdb gives none. Germline V gene sequence: CDR1 VENAVY, CDR2 YDSYNSRV. The CDR3 length is 14 residues. V trimming: 4 bases; J trimming: 1 base; junction bases outside the gene matches: 3. CDR3 protein: CATWETSSDWIKTF. DNA for the CDR3: TGTGCCACCTGGGAAACTAGTAGTGATTGGATCAAGACGTTT.

For this clone: A junction end diverges from the germline sequence, so it may reflect a read error. The rearrangement joins TRGV2 to TRGJ1 or TRGJ2. The germline CDR1 and CDR2 sequences are EGSNGY and YDSYNSKV. CDR3 length equals 11 residues. Here the CDR3 DNA reads TGTGCCACCTGGGACGGCCCGGGTTATACCTTT. Translated: CATWDGPGYTF.

The V gene is TRGV3, the J gene TRGJ1 or TRGJ2. The J gene comes from matching the DNA to germline here; TCRdb lacks it. The CDR3 totals 13 residues. The germline V gene has CDR1 VTNTFY and CDR2 YDVSTARD (reference sequence). J lost 4 bases, V lost 1 base, and 4 bases had no gene match. The CDR3 DNA follows: TGTGCCACCTGGGACAGTTGCTATTATAAGAAACTCTTT. It specifies CATWDSCYYKKLF.

This clone has only one observation. The sample contains more than one DNA sequence encoding this CDR3. V usage is TRGV9 and J usage is TRGJ1 or TRGJ2. Here the J gene came from matching the DNA to germline, since TCRdb omits it. The CDR3 has 13 amino acids. The V segment lost 4 bases and the J segment 3 bases; nucleotides outside the gene matches: 6. Germline V gene lookup returns CDR1 GITISATS and CDR2 ISYDGTV (reference sequence). DNA for the CDR3: TGTGCCTTGTGGGAACCCGTTTATTATAAGAAACTCTTT. Its translation: CALWEPVYYKKLF.

The rearrangement joins TRGV3 to TRGJ1 or TRGJ2. TCRdb offers no J gene call, so here the DNA was matched to germline to obtain one. The V gene end was trimmed by 0 bases and the J gene end by 0 bases; junction bases not matched to a gene: 8. Germline-derived CDR1 and CDR2 are VTNTFY and YDVSTARD (reference sequence). The CDR3 contains 16 residues. CDR3 loop: CATWDRGVSNYYKKLF. The CDR3 DNA reads as TGTGCCACCTGGGACAGGGGTGTTTCGAATTATTATAAGAAACTCTTT.

This clone was observed a few times. The chain has TRGV9 and TRGJ1 or TRGJ2. Trimming took 3 bases from V and 11 from J; bases not matched to a gene: 7. The CDR3 is 11 amino acids. The V gene's germline CDR1 is GITISATS and CDR2 ISYDGTV (reference sequence). CDR3 in amino acids: CALWEFGEKLF. Here the CDR3 DNA reads TGTGCCTTGTGGGAGTTTGGAGAGAAACTCTTT.

This clone showed up just once. The rearrangement uses TRGV2 and TRGJP2. Here the J gene came from matching the DNA to germline, since TCRdb omits it. CDR3 size: 14 residues. Trimming at V came to 4 bases and at J to 1 base, leaving 3 bases not matched to a gene. Germline V gene data show CDR1 as EGSNGY and CDR2 as YDSYNSKV. The CDR3 reads CATWDSSSDWIKTF. Written as DNA, the CDR3 is TGTGCCACCTGGGATAGTAGTAGTGATTGGATCAAGACGTTT.

This chain connects TRGV4 to TRGJP2. The J gene was missing in TCRdb and was found by matching the end of the DNA to germline. Germline CDR1 EGSTGY, CDR2 YDSYTSSV. There are 12 residues in the CDR3. The J segment lost 10 bases and the V segment lost 0 bases, leaving 2 bases of the junction unmatched. CDR3 loop: CATWDGPWIKTF. The DNA of the CDR3 is TGTGCCACCTGGGATGGGCCTTGGATCAAGACGTTT.

This chain joins TRGV9 and TRGJ1 or TRGJ2. TCRdb supplies no J gene; here it was assigned by aligning the nucleotide sequence to germline. The V gene end was trimmed by 0 bases and the J gene end by 3 bases; junction bases not matched to a gene: 11. Per germline, CDR1 GITISATS and CDR2 ISYDGTV (reference sequence). The CDR3 covers 16 residues. The CDR3 protein is CALWEVPVLIYYKKLF. CDR3 in DNA: TGTGCCTTGTGGGAGGTGCCGGTTTTAATTTATTATAAGAAACTCTTT.

This clone appeared a few times. J is TRGJP1 and V is TRGV9. CDR3 size: 12 residues. CDR1 is GITISATS and CDR2 is ISYDGTV in the germline V gene (reference sequence). Losses at the gene ends were 1 base for V and 11 bases for J; bases not matched to a gene: 4. CDR3 sequence: CALWEVGWFKIF. CDR3 sequence (DNA): TGTGCCTTGTGGGAGGTTGGGTGGTTCAAGATATTT.

The J gene is TRGJ1 or TRGJ2, the V gene TRGV9. Germline trimming cut 1 base from V and 3 bases from J; bases unmatched to any gene: 9. The CDR3 runs to 15 residues. Per germline, CDR1 GITISATS and CDR2 ISYDGTV (reference sequence). In nucleotides, the CDR3 is TGTGCCTTGTGGGAGGTCAGGAGAACTTATTATAAGAAACTCTTT. Its protein product is CALWEVRRTYYKKLF.

Concerning this clone itself: One end of the junction does not line up with germline, which may come from a read error. The J gene is TRGJ1 or TRGJ2, the V gene TRGV9. Because TCRdb records no J gene, it was assigned here through a match of the DNA to germline. The CDR3 covers 11 residues. Germline-derived CDR1 and CDR2 are GITISATS and ISYDGTV (reference sequence). The CDR3 protein is CALWGSHKKLF. In DNA, the CDR3 is TGTGCCCTGTGGGGGTCTCATAAGAAACTCTTT.

Only a few counts were recorded for this clone. A junction boundary mismatches the germline segment, possibly from a read error. The chain links TRGV3 to TRGJ1 or TRGJ2. The J gene comes from matching the DNA to germline here; TCRdb lacks it. The CDR3 has 13 amino acids. CDR1 VTNTFY and CDR2 YDVSTARD come from the germline V gene (reference sequence). The CDR3 region is CATWDRNDYKKLF. DNA of the CDR3: TGTGCCACCTGGGACAGGAATGATTATAAGAAACTCTTT.

J is TRGJ1 or TRGJ2 and V is TRGV9. The CDR3 has 11 residues. V was pared by 11 bases and J by 8 bases, with 12 bases of the junction left unmatched. Germline lookup yields CDR1 GITISATS and CDR2 ISYDGTV (reference sequence). The CDR3 here is CACAGHDKKLF. CDR3 DNA: TGTGCCTGTGCGGGACATGATAAGAAACTCTTT.

V gene TRGV3 combines with J gene TRGJ1 or TRGJ2. No J gene was available from TCRdb, and it was assigned here by a germline match of the DNA. The CDR3 is made up of 13 amino acids. The germline V gene encodes CDR1 VTNTFY and CDR2 YDVSTARD (reference sequence). V gave up 1 base and J gave up 12 bases; unmatched junction bases: 12. The CDR3 here is CATWDSPAVGKLF. Here the CDR3 DNA reads TGTGCCACCTGGGACAGTCCCGCGGTGGGGAAACTCTTT.

In the case of this clone: The germline gene is not matched at one end of the junction; a read error may be the cause. The chain combines TRGV2 with TRGJ1 or TRGJ2. CDR3 size: 13 residues. Germline CDR1 reads EGSNGY; CDR2 reads YDSYNSKV. The CDR3 sequence is CATWDGPVDKKLF. The CDR3 nucleotides read TGTGCTACCTGGGACGGGCCAGTCGATAAGAAACTCTTT.

This chain uses TRGV4 with TRGJ1 or TRGJ2. In the absence of a J gene in TCRdb, the DNA was matched to germline to assign it here. The CDR3 sequence is 11 residues long. Trimming at V came to 0 bases and at J to 11 bases, leaving 4 bases not matched to a gene. In germline, CDR1 is EGSTGY, CDR2 YDSYTSSV. CDR3: CATWDGQEKLF. CDR3 nucleotide sequence: TGTGCCACCTGGGATGGGCAGGAGAAACTCTTT.